A single sample gave rise to the 24 T cell receptor beta chains below, sequenced in a study of regulatory T cells in long-lasting Graves disease. According to the study, TCR beta libraries were built with iRepertoire HTBI primers and CDR3-region Arm-PCR. TCRdb analysed the multiplex PCR reads with MiXCR anew, one entry per CDR3 protein. The profile covers 300,000 to 400,000 distinct CDR3 sequences, with about 20% appearing a single time and approximately 31% taken by the ten largest. Regarding time point: persistent/refractory GD, antithyroid drugs over 5 years with positive TRAb. There was RNA extracted from PBMCs, and the TCR library was made from it. The input for sequencing was peripheral blood mononuclear cells (PBMCs), taken when the disease was refractory, from a patient treated with antithyroid drugs. These TCRs come from a female donor with Graves disease.

The chain employs TRBV11-3 and TRBJ2-5; 8 bases match TRBD2. Germline V gene data show CDR1 as SGHNT and CDR2 as YENEEA. Trimming removed 2 bases from V and 9 bases from J; junction bases left unmatched: 20. This CDR3 is 18 amino acids long. The CDR3 sequence: CASSLTGTGSGRSAAQYF. The CDR3 coding sequence is TGTGCCAGCAGCTTAACGGGGACGGGCAGCGGGAGATCGGCGGCCCAGTACTTC.

In its sample, this clonotype was seen a few times. One end of the junction varies from germline; a read error may be responsible. The V gene is TRBV28, the J gene TRBJ1-2; TRBD1 might be the D (5 bases). Germline V gene lookup returns CDR1 MDHEN and CDR2 SYDVKM. The CDR3 length is 14 residues. CDR3 nucleotide sequence: TGTGCCCGCAGTTTTACAGGCATCGCCTATGGCTACACCTTC. This translates into CARSFTGIAYGYTF.

This clonotype has more than one count but fewer than ten. CDR3 sequence: CASSYANGDAFYFYEQYF. The CDR3 region has the DNA TGTGCCAGCAGTTACGCAAACGGTGACGCCTTTTACTTCTACGAGCAGTACTTC. The gene calls are TRBV6-9 and TRBJ2-7; no reliable D call. Germline CDR1 is MNHGY and CDR2 is SVAAGI. The length of the CDR3 is 18 residues. The V gene lost 3 bases and the J gene lost 3 bases, with 24 bases spanning the gap.

The rearrangement joins TRBV2 to TRBJ1-4; D is possibly TRBD1 (5 bases). Looked up from germline, CDR1 is SNHLY and CDR2 is FYNNEI. The CDR3 sequence is 13 residues long. The ends were cut back, 6 bases at V and 11 bases at J, with 16 bases in the middle. CDR3 bases: TGTGCCAGCAGGCCCTGGCGGGACGGGAAACTGTTTTTT. Encoded protein: CASRPWRDGKLFF. The full variable domain, completed using reference TRBV2 and TRBJ1-4, is EPEVTQTPSHQVTQMGQEVILRCVPISNHLYFYWYRQILGQKVEFLVSFYNNEISEKSEIFDDQFSVERPDGSNFTLKIRSTKLEDSAMYFCASRPWRDGKLFFGSGTQLSVL.

This clonotype was picked up many times. V gene TRBV6-2 or TRBV6-3 combines with J gene TRBJ2-5; 9 bases map to TRBD2. Germline CDR1 reads MNHEY; CDR2 reads SVGEGT. The V and J ends lost 6 bases and 3 bases, in that order; junction bases with no gene match: 2. This CDR3 spans 13 amino acids. CDR3 nucleotide sequence: TGTGCCAGCAGAATAGCGGGGGAAGAGACCCAGTACTTC. Encoded protein: CASRIAGEETQYF.

This clonotype was observed at least ten times. This chain joins TRBV12-3 or TRBV12-4 and TRBJ1-2; no clear D gene. This CDR3 has 13 residues. The ends were cut back, 4 bases at V and 2 bases at J, with 8 bases in the middle. In DNA, the CDR3 is TGTGCCAGCAGTTACCCAGCCAACTATGGCTACACCTTC. Translated: CASSYPANYGYTF.

This clonotype was recorded many times. This chain connects TRBV2 to TRBJ1-2; the D is unclear. This CDR3 has 13 residues. Trimming removed 6 bases at V and 4 bases at J, with 12 bases between. In germline, CDR1 is SNHLY, CDR2 FYNNEI. CDR3 sequence (DNA): TGTGCCAGCAGAGGTCGGACGGGCTATGGCTACACCTTC. Translating it yields CASRGRTGYGYTF.

This clonotype turned up a few times. This chain uses TRBV11-2 with TRBJ1-6; D is undetermined. Trimming cost V 2 bases and J 6 bases, with 14 bases left between them. Germline assignment: CDR1 SGHAT and CDR2 FQNNGV. The CDR3 is made up of 16 amino acids. The CDR3 region is CASSLSRTSGNSPLHF. The CDR3 bases are TGTGCCAGCAGCTTATCCCGGACCAGCGGTAATTCACCCCTCCACTTT.

The table lists this clonotype with a few counts. The chain links TRBV29-1 to TRBJ1-1; D is possibly TRBD1 (5 bases). The CDR3 has 12 residues. Trimming took off 7 bases at V and 7 bases at J, with 16 bases between the two ends. The germline V gene has CDR1 SQVTM and CDR2 ANQGSEA. The CDR3 DNA reads TGCAGCGCCCGGCGGGGGGAAGTTGAAGCTTTCTTT. It encodes CSARRGEVEAFF.

The rearrangement uses TRBV30 and TRBJ2-7; possible D gene TRBD1, 6 bases. V was cut by 3 bases and J by 2 bases, with 11 bases left in between. In germline, CDR1 is GTSNPN, CDR2 SVGIG (reference sequence). The CDR3 contains 13 residues. The CDR3 here is CAWSGTPAYEQYF. CDR3 sequence (DNA): TGTGCCTGGAGCGGGACACCGGCCTACGAGCAGTACTTC. The variable domain in full, completed from reference TRBV30 and TRBJ2-7, reads SQTIHQWPATLVQPVGSPLSLECTVEGTSNPNLYWYRQAAGRGLQLLFYSVGIGQISSEVPQNLSASRPQDRQFILSSKKLLLSDSGFYLCAWSGTPAYEQYFGPGTRLTVT.

In this sample, this clonotype turned up a few times. This may come from a read error, since a much larger clone is one base off. The chain recombines TRBV27 with TRBJ1-1; D is unclear. CDR3 length: 14 residues. Germline V gene data show CDR1 as MNHEY and CDR2 as SMNVEV (reference sequence). DNA for the CDR3: TGTGCCAGCAGTTTGGGGAAACTGAACGCTGAAGCTTTCTTT. Its translation: CASSLGKLNAEAFF.

This clonotype was seen only a few times. This rearrangement joins TRBV2 to TRBJ2-7; D not resolved. Trimming cost V 10 bases and J 6 bases, with 19 bases left between them. Germline loops: CDR1 SNHLY, CDR2 FYNNEI. The CDR3 has 13 residues. The CDR3 DNA follows: TGTGCCACCTCTGCCGGCGAAATGAGCGAGCAGTACTTC. Translation gives CATSAGEMSEQYF. Drawing the rest from reference TRBV2 and TRBJ2-7, the complete variable domain is EPEVTQTPSHQVTQMGQEVILRCVPISNHLYFYWYRQILGQKVEFLVSFYNNEISEKSEIFDDQFSVERPDGSNFTLKIRSTKLEDSAMYFCATSAGEMSEQYFGPGTRLTVT.

The chain couples TRBV3-1 to TRBJ1-3, with D unclear. In germline, CDR1 is LGHDT, CDR2 YNNKEL (reference sequence). V lost 5 bases and J lost 0, with 11 bases in between. The CDR3 is made up of 15 amino acids. The CDR3 nucleotides read TGTGCCAGCAGCTTCGGGCTCAACTCTGGAAACACCATATATTTT. Protein product: CASSFGLNSGNTIYF.

V usage is TRBV19 and J usage is TRBJ1-3, with D tentatively TRBD1 (6 bases). This CDR3 has 16 residues. Trimming cost V 7 bases and J 5 bases, with 21 bases left between them. Per germline, CDR1 LNHDA and CDR2 SQIVND (reference sequence). The CDR3 is CASTALGRGSRNTIYF. CDR3 bases: TGTGCCAGTACCGCACTGGGCAGGGGTAGCAGAAACACCATATATTTT.

This clonotype has just a few counts. Possible read error: a much larger clone is one base away. The chain combines TRBV11-3 with TRBJ2-7, with 14 bases fitting TRBD2. After removal of 4 bases from V and 1 base from J, the junction contained 9 bases not matched to a gene. From germline, CDR1 is SGHNT and CDR2 YENEEA. The CDR3 contains 18 residues. CDR3 in DNA: TGTGCCAGCAGCTATGGGACTAGCGGGAGCCCGAGGTCCTACGAGCAGTACTTC. Protein sequence: CASSYGTSGSPRSYEQYF.

This clonotype occurred a few times. This chain uses TRBV5-1 with TRBJ2-5; possibly TRBD1 for D (6 bases). This CDR3 is 17 amino acids long. CDR1 is SGHRS and CDR2 is YFSETQ in the germline V gene. The V gene lost 3 bases and the J gene lost 0 bases, with 18 bases spanning the gap. CDR3 in DNA: TGCGCCAGCAGCTGGGACAAAACTATAAAGTACCAAGAGACCCAGTACTTC. Its protein product is CASSWDKTIKYQETQYF.

This clonotype has at least ten counts. The chain links TRBV12-3 or TRBV12-4 to TRBJ1-1, with 9 bases lining up with TRBD1. The V gene end was trimmed by 2 bases and the J gene end by 10 bases; junction bases not matched to a gene: 5. There are 13 residues in the CDR3. The CDR3 nucleotides read TGTGCCAGCAGTTTACCGGGACAGGGAGCAGCTTTCTTT. Amino acids: CASSLPGQGAAFF.

This clonotype came up a few times. This chain joins TRBV20-1 and TRBJ2-1, with 13 bases matching TRBD2. This CDR3 region has 13 residues. After removal of 5 bases from V and 10 bases from J, the junction contained 5 bases not matched to a gene. Germline V CDR1 and CDR2: DFQATT, SNEGSKA (reference sequence). The CDR3 sequence is CSAPGLAGKEQFF. CDR3 bases: TGCAGTGCTCCGGGACTAGCGGGAAAGGAGCAGTTCTTC.

Only a few counts were recorded for this clonotype. The chain uses TRBV7-9 and TRBJ1-4; D gene unclear. Trimming took 1 base from V and 8 from J, leaving 14 bases between them. The length of the CDR3 is 15 residues. The germline CDR1 and CDR2 sequences are SEHNR and FQNEAQ (reference sequence). Here the CDR3 DNA reads TGTGCCAGCAGCTTAGAGGGAGGATCTCGAGAAAAACTGTTTTTT. Protein product: CASSLEGGSREKLFF.

This clonotype was seen more than once but under ten times. V and J are TRBV6-2 or TRBV6-3 and TRBJ1-3; no clear D. This CDR3 has 15 amino acids. V lost 5 bases, J lost 2 bases, and 13 bases lay in between. The V gene's germline CDR1 is MNHEY and CDR2 SVGEGT. The CDR3 protein is CASSEVGTAGNTIYF. The DNA for the CDR3 is TGTGCCAGCAGTGAAGTAGGTACTGCTGGAAACACCATATATTTT.

Many counts were recorded for this clonotype. This chain links TRBV6-1 with TRBJ2-7; the D is unclear. The germline V and J ends were trimmed by 6 bases and 0 bases, with 12 bases remaining between them. The germline gives CDR1 MNHNS, CDR2 SASEGT. The CDR3 is 14 residues long. The CDR3 sequence: CASRPVIGSYEQYF. As DNA, the CDR3 is TGTGCCAGCAGGCCAGTGATAGGCTCCTACGAGCAGTACTTC.

This clonotype has a count of ten or more. The DNA for the CDR3 is TGTGCCAGCAGCTTCGGGGCGGGAACCGAAGCTTTCTTT. This translates into CASSFGAGTEAFF. This chain uses TRBV5-8 with TRBJ1-1, with D possibly TRBD1 on 5 matching bases. Trimming took off 2 bases at V and 8 bases at J, with 13 bases between the two ends. From germline, CDR1 is SGHTS and CDR2 YDEGEE. The CDR3 has 13 amino acids. Looking up the rest from reference TRBV5-8 and TRBJ1-1 gives the full variable domain: EAGVTQSPTHLIKTRGQQATLRCSPISGHTSVYWYQQALGLGLQFLLWYDEGEERNRGNFPPRFSGRQFPNYSSELNVNALELEDSALYLCASSFGAGTEAFFGQGTRLTVV.

This chain uses TRBV7-2 with TRBJ2-5; D is uncertain. The V gene's germline CDR1 is SGHTA and CDR2 FQGNSA. Trimming pared 1 base from V and 5 bases from J, leaving 11 bases between. The CDR3 is made up of 14 amino acids. The CDR3: CASSLVVQAETQYF. CDR3 sequence (DNA): TGTGCCAGCAGCTTAGTGGTCCAAGCGGAGACCCAGTACTTC.

This clonotype appeared many times. V usage is TRBV2 and J usage is TRBJ2-5, with 9 bases matching TRBD1. With 6 bases clipped from V and 5 bases from J, the junction kept 7 bases outside the gene matches. The CDR3 loop spans 14 amino acids. Germline V lookup: CDR1 SNHLY, CDR2 FYNNEI. The CDR3 here is CASRQQGARETQYF. The DNA for the CDR3 is TGTGCCAGCAGGCAACAGGGGGCGCGGGAGACCCAGTACTTC.